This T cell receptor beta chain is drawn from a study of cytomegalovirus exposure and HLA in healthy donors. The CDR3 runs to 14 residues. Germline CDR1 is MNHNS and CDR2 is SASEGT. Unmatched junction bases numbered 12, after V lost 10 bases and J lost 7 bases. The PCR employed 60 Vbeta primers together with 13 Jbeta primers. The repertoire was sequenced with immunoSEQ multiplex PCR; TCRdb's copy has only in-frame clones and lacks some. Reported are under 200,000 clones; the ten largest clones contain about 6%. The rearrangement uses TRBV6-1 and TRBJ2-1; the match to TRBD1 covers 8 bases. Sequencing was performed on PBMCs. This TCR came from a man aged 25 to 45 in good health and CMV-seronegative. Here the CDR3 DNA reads TGTGCCATCTTAGGCGGGACAGGCCGTAATGAGCAGTTCTTC. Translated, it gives CAILGGTGRNEQFF.